The next 2 T cell receptor beta chains were all read from a single sample in a study of T-cell reconstitution after alpha-beta-depleted transplantation in children. Unique molecular identifiers were incorporated into the prepared TCRbeta library. MiXCR was run by TCRdb on the PCR reads, yielding one entry per CDR3 protein. The sample has about 440,000 distinct CDR3 sequences; over 40% are singletons. This material consisted of PBMCs, taken before TCRalphabeta/CD19-depleted stem cell transplant. These receptors were collected from a girl under 10 years old with aplastic anemia, due to receive a stem cell transplant.

This clonotype has more than one count but fewer than ten. The genes are TRBV9 and TRBJ2-3, with 8 nucleotides matching TRBD2. The J segment lost 1 base and the V segment lost 4 bases, leaving 5 bases of the junction unmatched. The CDR3 runs 15 residues. Germline CDR1 and CDR2: SGDLS and YYNGEE. CDR3 DNA: TGTGCCAGCAGCTTACGGGAGGGAGGCACAGATACGCAGTATTTT. Encoded protein: CASSLREGGTDTQYF.

This chain joins TRBV6-5 and TRBJ1-1; 8 positions agree with TRBD1. J was trimmed by 7 bases and V by 5 bases; bases with no gene match: 3. The germline V gene has CDR1 MNHEY and CDR2 SVGAGI. The CDR3 loop spans 12 amino acids. The CDR3 is CASSRGQVEAFF. The CDR3 nucleotides read TGTGCCAGCAGTCGGGGACAGGTTGAAGCTTTCTTT.